This TCR beta chain appears in the sequencing data of a study of T cell repertoires in cytomegalovirus infection (dated by TCRdb to about 2019). Regarding the research as a whole: The peptide stimulations were aimed at well-studied HLA-B-restricted epitopes as well as recently identified HLA-C-restricted CMV epitopes, whose presentation resists viral immunomodulation. The HLA type of each donor mattered for the analysis, because public TCR beta signatures pointed to carriage of CMV infection along with the matching HLA type.

Overall study outcomes, separate from this receptor: Carriers of CMV infection plus the relevant HLA type were discriminated by the cumulative frequency of public TCR beta family members in the study cohort and in an independent roughly 400-donor cohort. The ex vivo response was dominated by HLA-C-restricted CMV-specific TCR beta clonotypes, and the single most frequent clonotype in two of eight donors was supplied by these HLA-C-restricted clonotypes.

According to the study, the label for this sample's treatment or condition signals: in vitro stimulation with specific CMV peptide epitopes to enrich CMV-specific T cells. Sequencing took place on an Illumina HiSeq 1500. TCRdb handled the public reads itself, with Q25 trimming in fastp and clone calling in MiXCR, and kept productive beta chains. Rows with one shared CDR3 protein collapse into an entry with the most common genes and DNA. The sample table holds over 100,000 distinct CDR3 sequences, of which about 30% were seen once. Jointly, the top ten make up roughly 77% of the sample. From the germline V gene, CDR1 is SGHVS and CDR2 is FNYEAQ. The CDR3, cysteine through phenylalanine, is 13 amino acids long. The kept DNA is CDR3 alone, 39 bases in frame from the first base. A distance of 11 bases separates the germline ends of V and J, which lose 5 bases and 4 bases respectively. This clonotype was detected many times. Its antigen target is currently unknown. Base-call qualities are not available, and no considerably larger clone is one nucleotide away.

The V and J segments used are TRBV7-6 and TRBJ1-1; the D gene is not confidently resolved. This specimen was CD8+ T cells from cultured PBMCs, taken from culture after CMV antigen stimulation. This TCR came from a human donor in good health (CMV status not recorded). Some clones in this sample may be carry-over from other donors' samples. The nucleotide sequence reads as follows: TGTGCCAGCAGCCCCAAGGTGGTCACTGAAGCTTTCTTT. This codes for CASSPKVVTEAFF.